The rows below give T cell receptor beta chains drawn from one sample of a study of blood T cell repertoires in COVID-19. The assay was immunoSEQ multiplex PCR, and TCRdb's table has in-frame clones only and misses some. The data contain about 96,000 clones, roughly 80% of them singletons. Input material: peripheral blood. These receptors originate from a man aged 45-65 years who had recovered from COVID-19. Each CDR3 is given with its conserved first and last residue. The order of the fields is clone size, J gene, D gene, CDR3 length, V gene, CDR3 DNA, CDR3 protein. The D gene is left open where the match is weak. Not every row has a clone size; where given, it reads once, few, many or a size class.

size: .
J: TRBJ2-5
D: TRBD1
length: 15
V: TRBV3-1/TRBV3-2
DNA: TGTGCCAGCAGCCGGGACAGGGAGTTCCAAGAGACCCAGTACTTC
CDR3: CASSRDREFQETQYF

size: once
J: TRBJ2-5
D: TRBD1
length: 13
V: TRBV19
DNA: TGTGCCAGTAGTGCCACAGGGGGAGGGACCCAGTACTTC
CDR3: CASSATGGGTQYF

size: .
J: TRBJ2-7
D: TRBD1
length: 14
V: TRBV5-1
DNA: TGCGCCAGCAGACGGGACAGCTTTTCCTACGAGCAGTACTTC
CDR3: CASRRDSFSYEQYF

size: .
J: TRBJ2-7
D: .
length: 11
V: TRBV25-1
DNA: TGTGCCAGCAGCCGGGGAAACGAGCAGTACTTC
CDR3: CASSRGNEQYF

size: few
J: TRBJ2-1
D: .
length: 15
V: TRBV3-1/TRBV3-2
DNA: TGTGCCAGCAGCCTCGTCGGACAGTTTTACAATGAGCAGTTCTTC
CDR3: CASSLVGQFYNEQFF

size: few
J: TRBJ2-7
D: TRBD1
length: 16
V: TRBV4-2
DNA: TGTGCCAGCAGCCAAGATGGGACAGCTAGCAGCTACGAGCAGTACTTC
CDR3: CASSQDGTASSYEQYF

size: once
J: TRBJ1-2
D: TRBD1
length: 14
V: TRBV14
DNA: TGTGCCAGCAGTTACCCCGGGACAGGATCTGGCTACACCTTC
CDR3: CASSYPGTGSGYTF

size: .
J: TRBJ2-7
D: TRBD2
length: 16
V: TRBV7-9
DNA: TGTGCCAGCAGCTTTCCGGTTGCGGGAGGCTCCTACGAGCAGTACTTC
CDR3: CASSFPVAGGSYEQYF

size: .
J: TRBJ2-1
D: .
length: 15
V: TRBV5-1
DNA: TGCGCCAGCAGCCCATCAGCGGAGGCCGATGGTGAGCAGTTCTTC
CDR3: CASSPSAEADGEQFF

size: .
J: TRBJ2-5
D: .
length: 12
V: TRBV4-1
DNA: TGCGCCAGCAGCCAAGGAGAAGAGACCCAGTACTTC
CDR3: CASSQGEETQYF

size: .
J: TRBJ2-7
D: .
length: 13
V: TRBV28
DNA: TGTGCCAGCAGGGGGGCTGCCTCCTACGAGCAGTACTTC
CDR3: CASRGAASYEQYF

size: .
J: TRBJ1-2
D: .
length: 12
V: TRBV12-3/TRBV12-4
DNA: TGTGCCAGCAGTTCGGGTGGCTATGGCTACACCTTC
CDR3: CASSSGGYGYTF

size: .
J: TRBJ2-7
D: .
length: 14
V: TRBV6-6
DNA: TGTGCCAGCAGGGACGGGACTTTTAGCTACGAGCAGTACTTC
CDR3: CASRDGTFSYEQYF

size: .
J: TRBJ2-7
D: .
length: 15
V: TRBV19
DNA: TGTGCCAGTAGTATCGTCGACAGTAGCTCCTACGAGCAGTACTTC
CDR3: CASSIVDSSSYEQYF

size: .
J: TRBJ1-2
D: .
length: 16
V: TRBV5-6
DNA: TGTGCCAGCAGCTTGGGAGGCGGATCAGCTAACTATGGCTACACCTTC
CDR3: CASSLGGGSANYGYTF

size: .
J: TRBJ2-6
D: .
length: 16
V: TRBV5-1
DNA: TGCGCCAGCAGCTTGGGGGGCCTCTCTGGGGCCAACGTCCTGACTTTC
CDR3: CASSLGGLSGANVLTF

size: .
J: TRBJ2-2
D: TRBD2
length: 18
V: TRBV5-5
DNA: TGTGCCAGCAGCTTGTCGGTGGCTAGCGGGGTTAACACCGGGGAGCTGTTTTTT
CDR3: CASSLSVASGVNTGELFF

size: .
J: TRBJ1-1
D: .
length: 14
V: TRBV10-3
DNA: TGTGCCATCAGTGAGTCGCCGGGTAGCGATTGGGCTTTCTTT
CDR3: CAISESPGSDWAFF

size: .
J: TRBJ1-2
D: .
length: 12
V: TRBV7-8
DNA: TGTGCCAGCAGCTCGTCCTCTTATGGCTACACCTTC
CDR3: CASSSSSYGYTF

size: .
J: TRBJ2-1
D: .
length: 13
V: TRBV4-3
DNA: TGCGCCAGCAGCCAACCAACGGGGGGCAAGCAGTTCTTC
CDR3: CASSQPTGGKQFF

size: .
J: TRBJ2-3
D: .
length: 14
V: TRBV7-2
DNA: TGTGCCAGCAGCTCAACCTTAGGCACAGATACGCAGTATTTT
CDR3: CASSSTLGTDTQYF

size: .
J: TRBJ1-1
D: .
length: 13
V: TRBV7-7
DNA: TGTGCTAGCAGCTTAGACGTCGGCACTGAAGCTTTCTTT
CDR3: CASSLDVGTEAFF

size: .
J: TRBJ2-7
D: .
length: 17
V: TRBV19
DNA: TGTGCCAGTAGTTTCAATCCGGGACACCTTAAGTCCTACGAGCAGTACTTC
CDR3: CASSFNPGHLKSYEQYF

size: .
J: TRBJ2-2
D: TRBD2
length: 15
V: TRBV5-1
DNA: TGCGCCAGCAGCACCGGGACTAAGAACACCGGGGAGCTGTTTTTT
CDR3: CASSTGTKNTGELFF

size: .
J: TRBJ1-1
D: .
length: 14
V: TRBV5-1
DNA: TGCGCCAGCAGCTTGGGTAGGACTTACACTGAAGCTTTCTTT
CDR3: CASSLGRTYTEAFF

size: .
J: TRBJ2-2
D: TRBD1
length: 14
V: TRBV7-3
DNA: TGTGCCAGCAGCATCGGGACAGGGGGCCGGGAGCTGTTTTTT
CDR3: CASSIGTGGRELFF